This T cell receptor (beta chain) was sequenced for a study of blood T cell repertoires in COVID-19. Study-wide context: Samples came from the United States, Italy and Spain, spanning acute and convalescent COVID-19. The cDNA or gDNA used as material had been derived from T cells, B-cell-depleted T cells, or PBMCs.

V lost 8 bases to trimming and J lost 4 bases, with 20 bases between them. The CDR3 is 14 amino acids. Germline V gives CDR1 SQVTM, CDR2 ANQGSEA. Under the authors' procedure: Quantification of nucleated cells was approximated via reference gene primer amplification. Here immunoSEQ multiplex PCR was the method, and the copy in TCRdb shows in-frame clones only, minus some. D and trimming come from the DNA, and the V and J calls and clone size come from that table. The profile shows fewer than 250,000 clones, approximately 86% of them singletons. The V call is TRBV29-1, the J call TRBJ2-5; D might be TRBD2 (5 bases). Source material: peripheral blood. This TCR was sampled from a man in his fifties or sixties with acute or convalescent COVID-19. Written as DNA, the CDR3 is TGCAGCTGTGCAGGACTCCGACCGGGAGAGACCCAGTACTTC. Translated, it gives CSCAGLRPGETQYF. The complete variable domain, with remaining parts taken from reference TRBV29-1 and TRBJ2-5, reads SAVISQKPSRDICQRGTSLTIQCQVDSQVTMMFWYRQQPGQSLTLIATANQGSEATYESGFVIDKFPISRPNLTFSTLTVSNMSPEDSSIYLCSCAGLRPGETQYFGPGTRLLVL.